These 2 T cell receptor beta chains share one sample of origin, sequenced in a study of T cell responses to AZD1222 COVID-19 vaccine. Profiling relied on immunoSEQ multiplex PCR, and the TCRdb table lists in-frame clones only, not all of them. The table has 250,000 to 300,000 clones, around 92% seen once. Source: peripheral blood, taken 28 days after the second AZD1222 dose. The source of these receptors is an adult who received the AZD1222 COVID-19 vaccine.

Concerning this clone: Other nucleotide sequences from this sample produce the same CDR3. The rearrangement joins TRBV12-3 or TRBV12-4 to TRBJ1-2; tentatively, D is TRBD1 (5 bases). Deletions cut 4 bases from V and 4 bases from J, with 10 bases between. This CDR3 is built from 13 residues. The CDR3 reads CASSSGGGYGYTF. In DNA, the CDR3 is TGTGCCAGCAGTTCTGGGGGGGGCTATGGCTACACCTTC.

A single count supports this clone. The V call is TRBV14, the J call TRBJ1-5; 10 bases map to TRBD1. The ends lost 0 bases at V and 7 bases at J; junction bases unmatched: 6. The germline V gene has CDR1 SGHDN and CDR2 FVKESK. This CDR3 region has 16 residues. CDR3 loop: CASSQDEDRGGQPQHF. The CDR3 bases are TGTGCCAGCAGCCAAGATGAGGACAGGGGGGGACAGCCCCAGCATTTT.